Listed here are 24 T cell receptor beta chains from one sample, sequenced in a study of blood T cell repertoires in COVID-19. This table comes from immunoSEQ multiplex PCR, and its TCRdb copy is limited to in-frame clones, with some not included. The repertoire holds more than 300,000 clones, with more than 70% as singletons. Specimen: peripheral blood. These receptors were obtained from a woman aged 45-60 years with acute or convalescent COVID-19.

J is TRBJ2-3 and V is TRBV27, with D unclear. V was pared by 10 bases and J by 0 bases, with 14 bases between. This CDR3 comprises 14 residues. CDR1 and CDR2 from the germline V gene are MNHEY and SMNVEV (reference sequence). The CDR3: CATAPSASTDTQYF. As DNA, the CDR3 is TGTGCCACAGCACCGAGCGCTAGCACAGATACGCAGTATTTT.

The V call is TRBV9, the J call TRBJ2-1; D might be TRBD1 (6 bases). The germline gives CDR1 SGDLS, CDR2 YYNGEE. The V and J ends lost 2 bases and 0 bases respectively, with 12 bases between them. This CDR3 region has 16 residues. The CDR3 region has the DNA TGTGCCAGCAGCGTGGCAGGACAGAGCTCCTACAATGAGCAGTTCTTC. Protein: CASSVAGQSSYNEQFF.

This chain connects TRBV30 to TRBJ1-3; TRBD1 matches at 9 bases. With V trimmed by 2 bases and J by 3 bases, 14 bases remained unmatched. The germline V gene has CDR1 GTSNPN and CDR2 SVGIG (reference sequence). This CDR3 contains 18 residues. CDR3 bases: TGTGCCTGGAGTTTATCAGAGTTGGGACAGGGCCGTGGAAACACCATATATTTT. It encodes CAWSLSELGQGRGNTIYF.

The rearrangement links TRBV7-9 to TRBJ2-7, with D perhaps TRBD1 (6 bases). The germline CDR1 and CDR2 sequences are SEHNR and FQNEAQ (reference sequence). CDR3 length: 13 amino acids. V was cut by 1 base and J by 3 bases, with 7 bases left in between. The CDR3 DNA reads TGTGCCAGCAGCTTAGGACAGGACTACGAGCAGTACTTC. It translates to CASSLGQDYEQYF.

This clone was recorded a few times. V is TRBV7-9 and J is TRBJ1-6; 8 nucleotides line up with TRBD1. Germline CDR1 reads SEHNR; CDR2 reads FQNEAQ (reference sequence). V lost 5 bases to trimming and J lost 7 bases; unmatched junction nucleotides: 4. This CDR3 has 14 amino acids. CDR3 amino acids: CASSRTGSNSPLHF. The CDR3 DNA reads as TGTGCCAGCAGCCGGACAGGGTCAAATTCACCCCTCCACTTT.

The V and J genes are TRBV29-1 and TRBJ2-7; possible D gene TRBD2, 6 bases. Germline V gives CDR1 SQVTM, CDR2 ANQGSEA. V was cut by 7 bases and J by 5 bases, with 18 bases left in between. This CDR3 region has 13 residues. The CDR3 here is CSALGLANNEQYF. In DNA, the CDR3 is TGCAGCGCCTTGGGGCTAGCGAACAACGAGCAGTACTTC.

The rearrangement joins TRBV3-1 (or the pseudogene TRBV3-2) to TRBJ1-2, with TRBD1 matching 7 bases. This CDR3 region has 16 residues. Germline CDR1 and CDR2: LGHDT and YNNKEL (reference sequence). V shed 0 bases and J 4 bases; nucleotides not matched to a gene: 8. CDR3 region: CASSQDFGNRGYGYTF. In DNA, the CDR3 is TGTGCCAGCAGCCAAGACTTTGGTAACAGGGGCTATGGCTACACCTTC.

The chain carries TRBV21-1 and TRBJ1-5; the listed D gene, TRBD1, was not tested against the DNA. TRBV21-1 is tagged as a pseudogene. The CDR3 consists of 19 residues. CDR3 bases: TGTGCCAGCAGCAAGACCCGGGACAGGCCATTTTTTAGCAATCAGCCCCAGCATTTT. Amino acids: CASSKTRDRPFFSNQPQHF.

V usage is TRBV5-5 and J usage is TRBJ2-7; D is possibly TRBD1 (5 bases). Germline V lookup: CDR1 SGHKS, CDR2 YYEKEE (reference sequence). Trimming shortened V by 1 base and J by 0 bases, and 14 bases separated the two germline ends. The CDR3 consists of 16 residues. CDR3 bases: TGTGCCAGCAGCTTGTTCGCAGGGATAAGCTCCTACGAGCAGTACTTC. It codes for CASSLFAGISSYEQYF.

The rearrangement uses TRBV7-2 and TRBJ1-5; TRBD1 matches at 7 bases. In germline, CDR1 is SGHTA, CDR2 FQGNSA. J was trimmed by 1 base and V by 6 bases; bases with no gene match: 3. The CDR3 is 14 residues long. The CDR3 protein is CASSLQGSNQPQHF. The CDR3 DNA reads TGTGCCAGCAGTTTACAGGGGAGCAATCAGCCCCAGCATTTT.

CDR3 bases: TGCAGCACAAAGAGCGGGAGGATTGGAGATACGCAGTATTTT. It translates to CSTKSGRIGDTQYF. The chain couples TRBV29-1 to TRBJ2-3, with 9 bases fitting TRBD2. Germline CDR1 reads SQVTM; CDR2 reads ANQGSEA. V shed 8 bases and J 5 bases; nucleotides not matched to a gene: 11. This CDR3 comprises 14 residues.

This chain connects TRBV4-2 to TRBJ2-1, with 11 nucleotides matching TRBD2. Looked up from germline, CDR1 is LGHNA and CDR2 is YNFKEQ. This CDR3 comprises 16 residues. The V segment lost 4 bases and the J segment 5 bases; nucleotides outside the gene matches: 7. The CDR3 nucleotides read TGTGCCAGCAGCCCCCCCCTAGCGGGAGGAGACAATGAGCAGTTCTTC. This encodes CASSPPLAGGDNEQFF.

The rearrangement joins TRBV9 to TRBJ2-7; the match to TRBD2 covers 9 bases. Germline V gene lookup returns CDR1 SGDLS and CDR2 YYNGEE. The CDR3 consists of 14 residues. Trimming at V came to 3 bases and at J to 4 bases, leaving 5 bases not matched to a gene. This CDR3 is CASSGGTSFYEQYF. In nucleotides, the CDR3 is TGTGCCAGCAGCGGAGGGACTAGCTTTTACGAGCAGTACTTC.

The chain joins TRBV24-1 to TRBJ1-2; D gene unclear. Germline V gene lookup returns CDR1 KGHDR and CDR2 SFDVKD. Trimming shortened V by 1 base and J by 6 bases, and 8 bases separated the two germline ends. The CDR3 consists of 13 residues. The CDR3 here is CATSDFLGDGYTF. Here the CDR3 DNA reads TGTGCCACCAGTGATTTCCTCGGGGATGGCTACACCTTC.

This rearrangement joins TRBV18 to TRBJ2-3; TRBD2 matches 7 bases. There are 17 residues in the CDR3. V was pared by 0 bases and J by 2 bases, with 8 bases of the junction left unmatched. In germline, CDR1 is KGHSH, CDR2 LQKENI. The CDR3 sequence: CASSPPGGRVLTDTQYF. CDR3 DNA sequence: TGTGCCAGCTCACCACCGGGAGGGAGAGTTCTCACAGATACGCAGTATTTT.

This sequence joins TRBV30 and TRBJ2-1; TRBD1 matches 10 bases. Germline values: CDR1 GTSNPN, CDR2 SVGIG (reference sequence). The CDR3 is made up of 14 amino acids. V shed 1 base and J 7 bases; nucleotides not matched to a gene: 4. In DNA form, the CDR3 reads TGTGCCTGGAGTGCCGGGACAGGGGTTAATGAGCAGTTCTTC. It codes for CAWSAGTGVNEQFF.

J is TRBJ2-2 and V is TRBV7-3, with a weak D call TRBD1 (5 bases). Germline lookup yields CDR1 SGHTA and CDR2 FQGTGA. This CDR3 spans 13 amino acids. V was clipped by 6 bases and J by 1 base, with 6 bases between them. The CDR3 DNA follows: TGTGCCAGCAGTACAGGGAACACCGGGGAGCTGTTTTTT. Translating gives CASSTGNTGELFF.

This chain links TRBV10-2 with TRBJ2-5; D is uncertain. In germline, CDR1 is WSHSY, CDR2 SAAADI. With 3 bases removed from V and 1 base from J, the gap between germline ends came to 3 bases. The CDR3 contains 12 residues. CDR3 sequence (DNA): TGCGCCAGCAGTGAAGCCCAAGAGACCCAGTACTTC. Encoded protein: CASSEAQETQYF.

The table lists this clone with a count of one. The chain combines TRBV2 with TRBJ2-7; TRBD1 matches 8 bases. This CDR3 has 13 amino acids. V dropped 6 bases and J dropped 6; count of bases not matched to a gene: 7. The germline V gene has CDR1 SNHLY and CDR2 FYNNEI. The CDR3 bases are TGTGCCAGCAGGAACACAGGGGGAGCCGAGCAGTACTTC. Residues: CASRNTGGAEQYF.

The chain links TRBV19 to TRBJ1-1; D remains unclear. V shed 2 bases and J shed 1 base, with 8 bases lying between them. CDR1 and CDR2 from the germline V gene are LNHDA and SQIVND (reference sequence). The CDR3 has 14 amino acids. The CDR3 is CASSIFAGNTEAFF. The CDR3 nucleotides read TGTGCCAGTAGTATATTCGCAGGGAACACTGAAGCTTTCTTT.

J is TRBJ1-6 and V is TRBV7-9; 7 nucleotides agree with TRBD1. CDR1 and CDR2 from the germline V gene are SEHNR and FQNEAQ (reference sequence). Trimming cost V 10 bases and J 7 bases; bases outside gene matches: 13. CDR3 size: 15 residues. The CDR3: CAIEKGAMGNSPLHF. CDR3 nucleotides: TGTGCCATAGAAAAGGGGGCGATGGGGAATTCACCCCTCCACTTT.

The chain links TRBV6-5 to TRBJ2-7; 11 bases map to TRBD1. J lost 4 bases, V lost 6 bases, and 5 bases had no gene match. CDR1 is MNHEY, CDR2 SVGAGI, per germline. The CDR3 runs 14 residues. The CDR3, as DNA: TGTGCCAGCAGGTCGGACAGGGGGCAATACGAGCAGTACTTC. Protein: CASRSDRGQYEQYF.

The chain carries TRBV7-9 and TRBJ1-5; D uncertain. From germline, CDR1 is SEHNR and CDR2 FQNEAQ (reference sequence). The CDR3 is 15 amino acids. V was clipped by 2 bases and J by 4 bases, with 12 bases between them. Written as DNA, the CDR3 is TGTGCCAGCAGCTTAAGTCGCGGAGTGAATCAGCCCCAGCATTTT. This gives the protein CASSLSRGVNQPQHF.

The chain recombines TRBV24-1 with TRBJ2-1; 8 nucleotides agree with TRBD2. V was clipped by 4 bases and J by 6 bases; unmatched bases: 16. The CDR3 length is 18 residues. Germline values: CDR1 KGHDR, CDR2 SFDVKD. The CDR3 nucleotides read TGTGCCACCAGTGACGACTCAGTGAGCGGGAGTTCGGGCAATGAGCAGTTCTTC. Translating gives CATSDDSVSGSSGNEQFF.